This T cell receptor (beta chain) is from a study of blood T cell repertoires in COVID-19. Study-wide background: Acute and convalescent COVID-19 samples came from the United States, Italy and Spain. T cells, B-cell-depleted T cells, or PBMCs provided the cDNA or gDNA that served as material.

Some clones are missing from TCRdb's copy, which holds only in-frame ones; the method was immunoSEQ multiplex PCR. The sample holds tens of thousands of clones, roughly 80% seen once. Germline V gene lookup returns CDR1 ENHRY and CDR2 SYGVKD. The CDR3 has 18 amino acids. V lost 2 bases and J lost 4; bases outside the gene matches: 12. This clone came up a few times. The chain joins TRBV10-3 to TRBJ2-3, with TRBD2 matching over 10 bases. The sequenced material came from peripheral blood. The sequence was obtained from a man in his fifties or sixties with active or convalescent COVID-19. CDR3 sequence (DNA): TGTGCCATCAGTGAGCCCATGATCGGGACTAGCGACCCAGATACGCAGTATTTT. Protein sequence: CAISEPMIGTSDPDTQYF.